The entry that follows covers one TCR beta chain sequence. The CDR3 runs 16 residues. Germline V gene data show CDR1 as SEHNR and CDR2 as FQNEAQ (reference sequence). Trimming removed 5 bases at V and 4 bases at J, with 17 bases between. The sample belongs to a study of blood T cell repertoires in COVID-19. Turning to the study itself: Whether acute or convalescent, the COVID-19 samples came from the United States, Italy and Spain.

This table comes from immunoSEQ multiplex PCR, and its TCRdb copy is limited to in-frame clones, with some not included. Among 120,000 or so clones listed, 70% to 75% were seen once. The sample comprised peripheral blood. This TCR was sampled from a man aged 60-69 years with acute or convalescent COVID-19. The chain employs TRBV7-9 and TRBJ2-2, with D maybe TRBD1 (5 bases). CDR3 DNA: TGTGCCAGCAGCCCCGAGGTAGGGGCGAGCACCGGGGAGCTGTTTTTT. As protein: CASSPEVGASTGELFF.